This entry concerns a single T cell receptor (beta chain). The data stem from a study of blood T cell repertoires in COVID-19. Profiling relied on immunoSEQ multiplex PCR, and the TCRdb table lists in-frame clones only, not all of them. The table includes a few hundred thousand clones, about 90% detected once. Trimming cost V 7 bases and J 4 bases; bases outside gene matches: 5. Germline V gives CDR1 SGHRS, CDR2 YFSETQ. This CDR3 has 13 residues. This TCR was recovered from a woman aged 50 to 60 with acute COVID-19. The chain is built from TRBV5-1 and TRBJ1-3, with 7 bases aligning to TRBD1. Sequenced: PBMCs or T cells enriched from blood (not recorded which). CDR3: CASRSGQGNTIYF. The CDR3 bases are TGCGCCAGCCGGTCGGGACAGGGAAACACCATATATTTT.